These 21 T cell receptor beta chains share one sample of origin, sequenced in a study of T cells in Graves' hyperthyroidism and ophthalmopathy. RNA transcripts provided the source from which TCR beta CDR3 regions were amplified. First-round RT-PCR targeting the TCR CDR3 was performed with the HTBI primer set. TCRdb reprocessed the multiplex PCR reads via MiXCR and lists one record per CDR3 protein. The sample has about 360,000 distinct CDR3 sequences, 20% to 25% seen once; the top ten hold about 73%. The sample taken for sequencing was blood. These receptors were collected from a man aged 50 to 60 with Graves' hyperthyroidism.

The chain uses TRBV4-2 and TRBJ1-5, with a tentative D call TRBD1 (6 bases). The CDR3 spans 15 residues. V was trimmed by 0 bases and J by 5 bases, leaving 11 bases between them. Germline CDR1 and CDR2: LGHNA and YNFKEQ. The DNA for the CDR3 is TGTGCCAGCAGCCAAGAGGGGGCTCAAGATCAGCCCCAGCATTTT. The encoded protein is CASSQEGAQDQPQHF.

This clonotype was recorded at least ten times. V usage is TRBV3-1 and J usage is TRBJ1-1; unclear D gene. Germline CDR1 reads LGHDT; CDR2 reads YNNKEL (reference sequence). CDR3 length equals 14 residues. V was pared by 3 bases and J by 6 bases, with 14 bases between. The CDR3 region has the DNA TGTGCCAGCAGCCAGCAGATCTCAGGCGCTGAAGCTTTCTTT. Encoded protein: CASSQQISGAEAFF.

The V call is TRBV11-3, the J call TRBJ1-1; 7 bases agree with TRBD1. The junction had 9 bases not matched to a gene; V was cut back by 5 bases and J by 0 bases. The CDR3 totals 16 residues. CDR1 and CDR2 (germline): SGHNT, YENEEA. This chain's CDR3 is CASSPSGQLMNTEAFF. For the CDR3, the DNA is TGTGCCAGCAGCCCATCGGGACAGCTCATGAACACTGAAGCTTTCTTT. The full variable domain, rest sourced from reference TRBV11-3 and TRBJ1-1, is EAGVVQSPRYKIIEKKQPVAFWCNPISGHNTLYWYLQNLGQGPELLIRYENEEAVDDSQLPKDRFSAERLKGVDSTLKIQPAELGDSAVYLCASSPSGQLMNTEAFFGQGTRLTVV.

The V gene is TRBV12-3 or TRBV12-4, the J gene TRBJ2-3; 8 bases fit TRBD1. The CDR3 totals 19 residues. Unmatched junction bases numbered 20, after V lost 4 bases and J lost 5 bases. The CDR3 here is CASSSGLPRTGRWGDTQYF. CDR3 coding DNA: TGTGCCAGCAGTTCAGGATTGCCCCGGACAGGGAGATGGGGAGATACGCAGTATTTT.

This clonotype was detected only a few times. The CDR3 sequence: CASSRDREQYF. The CDR3 DNA sequence: TGTGCCAGCAGCCGGGACCGGGAGCAGTACTTC. J is TRBJ2-7 and V is TRBV12-3 or TRBV12-4; D tentatively reads TRBD1 or TRBD2 (5 bases each). The CDR3 contains 11 residues. V lost 6 bases, J lost 7 bases, and 10 bases lay in between.

The rearrangement links TRBV2 to TRBJ1-5; the D gene is possibly TRBD1 (6 bases). V shed 6 bases and J shed 7 bases, with 13 bases lying between them. CDR1 SNHLY and CDR2 FYNNEI come from the germline V gene. The CDR3 runs 13 residues. This CDR3 reads CASSNGGAQPQHF. In DNA form, the CDR3 reads TGTGCCAGCAGCAACGGGGGCGCCCAGCCCCAGCATTTT.

There are a few counts of this clonotype. The V and J genes are TRBV7-6 and TRBJ1-5; perhaps TRBD1 as D (6 bases). This CDR3 is built from 16 residues. V shed 1 base and J shed 6 bases, with 16 bases lying between them. CDR1 is SGHVS and CDR2 is FNYEAQ in the germline V gene. The CDR3 spells CASSLDAGAGGQPQHF. CDR3 bases: TGTGCCAGCAGCTTAGATGCGGGGGCTGGGGGTCAGCCCCAGCATTTT.

This chain uses TRBV5-1 with TRBJ2-6, with D maybe TRBD2 (6 bases). The germline V gene has CDR1 SGHRS and CDR2 YFSETQ. The CDR3 sequence is 15 residues long. V gave up 4 bases and J gave up 6 bases, with 14 bases separating them. The CDR3: CASSPAGFEANVLTF. In DNA, the CDR3 is TGCGCCAGCAGCCCCGCGGGGTTCGAGGCCAACGTCCTGACTTTC. The whole variable domain, filled in from reference TRBV5-1 and TRBJ2-6, reads KAGVTQTPRYLIKTRGQQVTLSCSPISGHRSVSWYQQTPGQGLQFLFEYFSETQRNKGNFPGRFSGRQFSNSRSEMNVSTLELGDSALYLCASSPAGFEANVLTFGAGSRLTVL.

This chain joins TRBV6-5 and TRBJ2-1, with 9 positions matching TRBD1. The ends lost 5 bases at V and 13 bases at J; junction bases unmatched: 6. The V gene's germline CDR1 is MNHEY and CDR2 SVGAGI. CDR3 length equals 12 residues. The CDR3 protein is CASSTGTGNQFF. CDR3 DNA: TGTGCCAGCAGTACTGGGACAGGGAACCAGTTCTTC.

The J gene is TRBJ2-3, the V gene TRBV28; the D is unclear. Germline CDR1 is MDHEN and CDR2 is SYDVKM. CDR3 length: 14 residues. The V and J ends lost 6 bases and 5 bases respectively, with 15 bases between them. CDR3 sequence: CASSPARARDTQYF. Written as DNA, the CDR3 is TGTGCCAGCAGCCCCGCAAGGGCGAGAGATACGCAGTATTTT.

The table lists this clonotype with a few counts. The rearrangement joins TRBV4-2 to TRBJ2-7; 12 bases line up with TRBD2. CDR1 is LGHNA and CDR2 is YNFKEQ in the germline V gene. The length of the CDR3 is 16 residues. V shed 4 bases, J shed 4 bases, and the junction held 8 bases outside the gene matches. The CDR3 spells CASSPSSSGRAYEQYF. The CDR3 DNA follows: TGTGCCAGCAGCCCCTCCTCTAGCGGGAGGGCGTACGAGCAGTACTTC.

The J gene is TRBJ2-7, the V gene TRBV20-1, with D perhaps matching TRBD1 (6 bases). The V and J ends lost 6 bases and 1 base respectively, with 13 bases between them. This CDR3 has 13 residues. Germline CDR1 DFQATT, CDR2 SNEGSKA (reference sequence). DNA for the CDR3: TGCAGTGCCCTGACAGGCGCGTCCTACGAGCAGTACTTC. Its protein product is CSALTGASYEQYF.

The rearrangement uses TRBV20-1 and TRBJ2-3; D call uncertain. CDR3 length: 15 amino acids. Between the trimmed V and J ends, which lost 2 bases and 4 bases, there was a span of 16 bases. Germline assignment: CDR1 DFQATT and CDR2 SNEGSKA (reference sequence). For the CDR3, the DNA is TGCAGTGCTAGAAAAGTCCAGACCATGGCAGATACGCAGTATTTT. Protein product: CSARKVQTMADTQYF.

The genes are TRBV11-1 and TRBJ2-7, with D uncertain. The V end was cut by 3 bases, the J end by 2 bases, with 8 bases between. The length of the CDR3 is 13 residues. The germline gives CDR1 SGHAT, CDR2 FQDESV (reference sequence). The CDR3 here is CASSFSHAYEQYF. The CDR3 DNA sequence: TGTGCCAGCAGCTTTTCCCATGCCTACGAGCAGTACTTC.

In DNA form, the CDR3 reads TGCAGCCCTCGGGACCTCCAAGAGGGCGATGGCTACACCTTC. Translating gives CSPRDLQEGDGYTF. V usage is TRBV29-1 and J usage is TRBJ1-2; tentatively, D is TRBD1 (5 bases). The ends were cut back, 8 bases at V and 6 bases at J, with 22 bases in the middle. The CDR3 loop spans 14 amino acids. The germline gives CDR1 SQVTM, CDR2 ANQGSEA.

In the case of this clonotype: One end of the junction does not line up with germline, which may come from a read error. The chain couples TRBV7-3 to TRBJ2-3, with TRBD2 as a possible D gene (5 bases). Per germline, CDR1 SGHTA and CDR2 FQGTGA. The CDR3 spans 14 residues. The CDR3 sequence: CAGSVVLAADTQYF. The DNA for the CDR3 is TGTGCCGGCAGCGTAGTCCTAGCAGCAGATACGCAGTATTTT.

Only a few counts were recorded for this clonotype. The CDR3 protein is CASSQDIGLAGGGKLDTQYF. CDR3 DNA: TGTGCCAGCAGCCAAGATATTGGACTAGCAGGGGGTGGGAAGTTGGATACGCAGTATTTT. This chain links TRBV3-1 with TRBJ2-3, with D possibly TRBD2 on 8 matching bases. The germline CDR1 and CDR2 sequences are LGHDT and YNNKEL (reference sequence). This CDR3 contains 20 residues. The germline V and J ends were trimmed by 0 bases and 6 bases, with 28 bases remaining between them.

The chain recombines TRBV6-1 with TRBJ2-1, with a possible D match to TRBD1 (5 bases). The CDR3 totals 13 residues. The V end was cut by 2 bases, the J end by 8 bases, with 10 bases between. From germline, CDR1 is MNHNS and CDR2 SASEGT. The CDR3 nucleotides read TGTGCCAGCAGTGAAAGGTGGGGCTATGAGCAGTTCTTC. This translates into CASSERWGYEQFF.

This sequence joins TRBV11-2 and TRBJ2-7, with D perhaps matching TRBD1 (6 bases). This CDR3 is 14 amino acids long. Germline V gene sequence: CDR1 SGHAT, CDR2 FQNNGV. Trimming took 4 bases from V and 2 from J, leaving 12 bases between them. CDR3 amino acids: CASSYEQGTYEQYF. The CDR3 nucleotides read TGTGCCAGCAGCTATGAACAGGGTACCTACGAGCAGTACTTC.

This clonotype was seen a handful of times. V is TRBV5-1 and J is TRBJ2-1; 8 bases map to TRBD2. J was trimmed by 5 bases and V by 5 bases; bases with no gene match: 6. This CDR3 has 14 residues. Germline V CDR1 and CDR2: SGHRS, YFSETQ. CDR3 DNA sequence: TGCGCCAGCAGTGATACTAGCGGCCACAATGAGCAGTTCTTC. Translation gives CASSDTSGHNEQFF.

This clonotype showed up many times. V gene TRBV7-3 combines with J gene TRBJ2-1; 8 bases agree with TRBD2. V lost 3 bases and J lost 2; bases outside the gene matches: 0. The CDR3 sequence is 14 residues long. The germline gives CDR1 SGHTA, CDR2 FQGTGA. In nucleotides, the CDR3 is TGTGCCAGCAGCTTGACTAGCGCCTACAATGAGCAGTTCTTC. It encodes CASSLTSAYNEQFF.